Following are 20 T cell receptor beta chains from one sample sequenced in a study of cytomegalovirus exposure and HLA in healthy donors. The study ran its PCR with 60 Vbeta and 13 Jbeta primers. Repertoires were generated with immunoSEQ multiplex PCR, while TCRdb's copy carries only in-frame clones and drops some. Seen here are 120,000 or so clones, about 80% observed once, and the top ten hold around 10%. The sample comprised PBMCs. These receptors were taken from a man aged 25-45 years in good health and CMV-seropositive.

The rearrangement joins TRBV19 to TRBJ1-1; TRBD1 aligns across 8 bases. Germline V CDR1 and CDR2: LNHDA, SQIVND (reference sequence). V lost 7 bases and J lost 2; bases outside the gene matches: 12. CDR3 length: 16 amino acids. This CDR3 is CASTFGTGDSNTEAFF. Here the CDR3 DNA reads TGTGCCAGTACTTTTGGGACAGGTGATTCTAACACTGAAGCTTTCTTT.

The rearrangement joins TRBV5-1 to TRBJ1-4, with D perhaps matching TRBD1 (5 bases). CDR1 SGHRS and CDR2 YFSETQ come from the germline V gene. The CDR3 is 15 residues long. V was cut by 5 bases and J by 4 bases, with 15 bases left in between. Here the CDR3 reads CASSQDGADNEKLFF. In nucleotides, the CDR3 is TGCGCCAGCAGTCAGGATGGGGCGGATAATGAAAAACTGTTTTTT. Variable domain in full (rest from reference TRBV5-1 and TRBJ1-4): KAGVTQTPRYLIKTRGQQVTLSCSPISGHRSVSWYQQTPGQGLQFLFEYFSETQRNKGNFPGRFSGRQFSNSRSEMNVSTLELGDSALYLCASSQDGADNEKLFFGSGTQLSVL.

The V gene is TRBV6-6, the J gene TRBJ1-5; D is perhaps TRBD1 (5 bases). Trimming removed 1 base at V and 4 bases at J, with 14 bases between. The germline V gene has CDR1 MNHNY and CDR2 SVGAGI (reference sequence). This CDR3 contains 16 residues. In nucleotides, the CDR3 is TGTGCCAGCAGTTACTATACAGGTGGGCGAAATCAGCCCCAGCATTTT. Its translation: CASSYYTGGRNQPQHF.

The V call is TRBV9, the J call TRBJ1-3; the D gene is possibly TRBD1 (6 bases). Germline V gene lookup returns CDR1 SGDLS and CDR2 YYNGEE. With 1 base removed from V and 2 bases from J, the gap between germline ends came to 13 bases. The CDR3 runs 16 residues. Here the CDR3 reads CASSVTNRVTGNTIYF. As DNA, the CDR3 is TGTGCCAGCAGCGTAACGAACAGGGTAACTGGAAACACCATATATTTT.

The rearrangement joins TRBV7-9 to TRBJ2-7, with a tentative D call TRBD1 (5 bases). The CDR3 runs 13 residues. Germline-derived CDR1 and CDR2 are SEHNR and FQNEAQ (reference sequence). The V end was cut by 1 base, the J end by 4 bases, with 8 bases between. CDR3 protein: CASSLGQKYEQYF. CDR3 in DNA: TGTGCCAGCAGCTTAGGACAGAAATACGAGCAGTACTTC.

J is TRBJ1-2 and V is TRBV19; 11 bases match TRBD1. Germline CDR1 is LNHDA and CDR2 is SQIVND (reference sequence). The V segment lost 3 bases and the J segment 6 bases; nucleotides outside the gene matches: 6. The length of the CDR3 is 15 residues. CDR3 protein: CASSMWGTGGHGYTF. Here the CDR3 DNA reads TGTGCCAGTAGTATGTGGGGGACAGGGGGGCATGGCTACACCTTC.

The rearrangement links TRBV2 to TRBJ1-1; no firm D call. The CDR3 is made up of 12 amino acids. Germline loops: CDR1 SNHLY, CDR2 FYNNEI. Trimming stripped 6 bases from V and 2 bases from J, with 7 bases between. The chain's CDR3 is CASSLRNTEAFF. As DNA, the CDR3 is TGTGCCAGCAGCCTACGAAACACTGAAGCTTTCTTT.

The CDR3 DNA reads TGTGCCAGCAGTCAAAGTCCTAGTCAGCCCCAGCATTTT. It translates to CASSQSPSQPQHF. This chain links TRBV27 with TRBJ1-5; D gene unclear. The V gene lost 5 bases and the J gene lost 6 bases, with 11 bases spanning the gap. CDR3 length equals 13 residues. Germline loops: CDR1 MNHEY, CDR2 SMNVEV (reference sequence).

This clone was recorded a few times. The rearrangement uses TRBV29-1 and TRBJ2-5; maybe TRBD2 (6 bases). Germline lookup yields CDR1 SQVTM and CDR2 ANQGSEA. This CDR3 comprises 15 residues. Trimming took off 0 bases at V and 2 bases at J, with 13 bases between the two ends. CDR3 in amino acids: CSVEDPGLRQETQYF. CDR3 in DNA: TGCAGCGTTGAAGATCCGGGACTCCGACAAGAGACCCAGTACTTC.

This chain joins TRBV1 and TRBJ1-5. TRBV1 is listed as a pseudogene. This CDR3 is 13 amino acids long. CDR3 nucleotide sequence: TGCACCAGCAGCGACTCCAGCAATCAGCCCCAGCATTTT. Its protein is CTSSDSSNQPQHF.

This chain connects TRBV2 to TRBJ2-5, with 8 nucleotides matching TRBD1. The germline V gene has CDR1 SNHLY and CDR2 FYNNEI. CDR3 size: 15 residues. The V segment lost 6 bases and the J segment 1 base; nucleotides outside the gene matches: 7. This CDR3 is CASRTGDSPQETQYF. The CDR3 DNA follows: TGTGCCAGCAGGACAGGGGACAGCCCCCAAGAGACCCAGTACTTC.

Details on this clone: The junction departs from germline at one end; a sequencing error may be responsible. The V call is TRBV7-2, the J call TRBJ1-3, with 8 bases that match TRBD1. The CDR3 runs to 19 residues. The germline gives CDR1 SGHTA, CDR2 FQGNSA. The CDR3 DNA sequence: TGTGTCAGCAGCTTTGGACAGGGCCCGTTCGGAGACTCTGGAAACACCATATATTTT. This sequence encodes CVSSFGQGPFGDSGNTIYF.

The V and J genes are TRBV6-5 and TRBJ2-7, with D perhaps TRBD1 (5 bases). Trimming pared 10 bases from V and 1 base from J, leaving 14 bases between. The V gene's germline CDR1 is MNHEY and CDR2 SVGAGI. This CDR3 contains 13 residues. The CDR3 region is CATQGSASYEQYF. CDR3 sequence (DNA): TGTGCCACTCAGGGATCCGCGTCCTACGAGCAGTACTTC.

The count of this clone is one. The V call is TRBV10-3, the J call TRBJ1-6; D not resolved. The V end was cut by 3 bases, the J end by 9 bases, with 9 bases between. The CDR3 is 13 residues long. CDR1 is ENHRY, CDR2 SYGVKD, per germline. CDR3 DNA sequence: TGTGCCATCAGTGATGGCGGCGGTTCACCCCTCCACTTT. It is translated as CAISDGGGSPLHF.

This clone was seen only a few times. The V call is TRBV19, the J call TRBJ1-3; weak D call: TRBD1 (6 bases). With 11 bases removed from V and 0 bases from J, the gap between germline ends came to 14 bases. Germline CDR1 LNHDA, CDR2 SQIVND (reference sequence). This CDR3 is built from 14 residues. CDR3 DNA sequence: TGTGCCGCAAGGGACATCATCTCTGGAAACACCATATATTTT. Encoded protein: CAARDIISGNTIYF.

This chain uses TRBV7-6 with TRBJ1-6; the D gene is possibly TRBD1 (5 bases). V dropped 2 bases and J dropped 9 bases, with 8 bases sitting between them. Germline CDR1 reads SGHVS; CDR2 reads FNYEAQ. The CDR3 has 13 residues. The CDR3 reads CASSLSGGSPLHF. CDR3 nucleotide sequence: TGTGCCAGCAGCTTATCGGGGGGTTCACCCCTCCACTTT. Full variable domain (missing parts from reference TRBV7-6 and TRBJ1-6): GAGVSQSPRYKVTKRGQDVALRCDPISGHVSLYWYRQALGQGPEFLTYFNYEAQQDKSGLPNDRFSAERPEGSISTLTIQRTEQRDSAMYRCASSLSGGSPLHFGNGTRLTVT.

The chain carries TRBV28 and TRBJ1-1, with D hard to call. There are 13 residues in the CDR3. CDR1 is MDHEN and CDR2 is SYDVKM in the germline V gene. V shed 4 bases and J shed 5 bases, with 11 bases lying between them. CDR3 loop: CASSSPLRTEAFF. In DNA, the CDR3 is TGTGCCAGCAGTTCCCCTCTTCGTACTGAAGCTTTCTTT. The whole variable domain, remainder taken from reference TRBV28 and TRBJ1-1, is DVKVTQSSRYLVKRTGEKVFLECVQDMDHENMFWYRQDPGLGLRLIYFSYDVKMKEKGDIPEGYSVSREKKERFSLILESASTNQTSMYLCASSSPLRTEAFFGQGTRLTVV.

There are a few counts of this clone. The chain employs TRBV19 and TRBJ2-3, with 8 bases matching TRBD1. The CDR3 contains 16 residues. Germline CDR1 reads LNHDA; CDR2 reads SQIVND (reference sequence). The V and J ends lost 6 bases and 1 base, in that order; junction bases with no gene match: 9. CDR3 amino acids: CASSFNPGQGTDTQYF. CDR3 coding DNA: TGTGCCAGTAGCTTTAATCCGGGACAGGGCACAGATACGCAGTATTTT.

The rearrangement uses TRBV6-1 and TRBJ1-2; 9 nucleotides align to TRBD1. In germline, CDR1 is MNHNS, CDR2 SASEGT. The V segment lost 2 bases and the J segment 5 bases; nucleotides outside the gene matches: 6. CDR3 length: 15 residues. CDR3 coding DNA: TGTGCCAGCAGTGAACTGGGACAGGGATCGTATGGCTACACCTTC. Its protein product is CASSELGQGSYGYTF.

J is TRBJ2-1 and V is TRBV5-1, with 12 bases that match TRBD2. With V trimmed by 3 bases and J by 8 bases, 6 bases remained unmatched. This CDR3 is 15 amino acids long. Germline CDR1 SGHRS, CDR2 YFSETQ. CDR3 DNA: TGCGCCAGCAGCTATCTAGCGGGGGGGCTCGATGAGCAGTTCTTC. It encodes CASSYLAGGLDEQFF. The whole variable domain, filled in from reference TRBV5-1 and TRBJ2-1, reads KAGVTQTPRYLIKTRGQQVTLSCSPISGHRSVSWYQQTPGQGLQFLFEYFSETQRNKGNFPGRFSGRQFSNSRSEMNVSTLELGDSALYLCASSYLAGGLDEQFFGPGTRLTVL.